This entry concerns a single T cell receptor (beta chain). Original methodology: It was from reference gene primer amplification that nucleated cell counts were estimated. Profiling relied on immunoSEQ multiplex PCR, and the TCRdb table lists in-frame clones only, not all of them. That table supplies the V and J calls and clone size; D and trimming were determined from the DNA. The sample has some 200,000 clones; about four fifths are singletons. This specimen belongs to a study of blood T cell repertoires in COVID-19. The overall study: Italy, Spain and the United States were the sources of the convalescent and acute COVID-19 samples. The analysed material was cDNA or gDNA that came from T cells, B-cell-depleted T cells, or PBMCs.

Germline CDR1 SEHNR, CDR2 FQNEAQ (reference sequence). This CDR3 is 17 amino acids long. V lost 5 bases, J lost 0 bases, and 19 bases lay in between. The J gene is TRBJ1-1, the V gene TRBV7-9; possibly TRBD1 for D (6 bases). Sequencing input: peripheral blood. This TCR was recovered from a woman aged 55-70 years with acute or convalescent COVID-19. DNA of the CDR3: TGTGCCAGCAGCCTCCCGACAGGTAACCAAATGAACACTGAAGCTTTCTTT. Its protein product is CASSLPTGNQMNTEAFF.